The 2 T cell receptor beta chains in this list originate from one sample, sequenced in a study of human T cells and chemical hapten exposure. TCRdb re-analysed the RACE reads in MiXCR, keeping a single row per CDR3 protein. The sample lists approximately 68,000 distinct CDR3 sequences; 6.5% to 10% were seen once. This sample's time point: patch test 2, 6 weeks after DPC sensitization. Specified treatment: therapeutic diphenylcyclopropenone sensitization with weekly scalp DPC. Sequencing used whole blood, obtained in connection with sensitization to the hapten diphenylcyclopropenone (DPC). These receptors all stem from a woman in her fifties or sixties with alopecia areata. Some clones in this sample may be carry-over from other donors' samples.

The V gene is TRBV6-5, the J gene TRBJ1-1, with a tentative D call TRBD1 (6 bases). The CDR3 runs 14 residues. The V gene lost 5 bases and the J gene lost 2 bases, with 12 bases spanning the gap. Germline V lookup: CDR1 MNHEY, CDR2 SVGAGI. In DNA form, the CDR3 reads TGTGCCAGCAGTACCCTACAGGGTAACACTGAAGCTTTCTTT. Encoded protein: CASSTLQGNTEAFF.

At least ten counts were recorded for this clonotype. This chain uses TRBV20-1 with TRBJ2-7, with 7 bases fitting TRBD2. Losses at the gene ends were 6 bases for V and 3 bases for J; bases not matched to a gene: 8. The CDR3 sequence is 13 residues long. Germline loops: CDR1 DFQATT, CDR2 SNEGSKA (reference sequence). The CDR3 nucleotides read TGCAGTGCGGTCGACGGACTAGTCTACGAGCAGTACTTC. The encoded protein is CSAVDGLVYEQYF.